Following are 15 T cell receptor beta chains from one sample sequenced in a study of cytomegalovirus exposure and HLA in healthy donors. Primers included in the PCR were 60 Vbeta and 13 Jbeta primers. Repertoires were generated with immunoSEQ multiplex PCR, while TCRdb's copy carries only in-frame clones and drops some. This table has roughly 180,000 clones, about 69% appearing once. Sequenced material: PBMCs. The receptors here all came from a male donor in good health and CMV-seronegative.

The V gene is TRBV4-1, the J gene TRBJ1-2, with D hard to call. This CDR3 comprises 14 residues. The ends were cut back, 0 bases at V and 4 bases at J, with 9 bases in the middle. Looked up from germline, CDR1 is MGHRA and CDR2 is YSYEKL. The CDR3, as DNA: TGCGCCAGCAGCCAAGATAGAGGCACCTATGGCTACACCTTC. The encoded protein is CASSQDRGTYGYTF.

The chain recombines TRBV4-2 with TRBJ2-1; maybe TRBD2 (5 bases). V lost 0 bases and J lost 4, with 10 bases in between. The germline CDR1 and CDR2 sequences are LGHNA and YNFKEQ. The CDR3 totals 15 residues. The CDR3 loop is CASSQEPDWYNEQFF. DNA for the CDR3: TGTGCCAGCAGCCAAGAACCGGACTGGTACAATGAGCAGTTCTTC.

This sequence joins TRBV27 and TRBJ1-5; 7 nucleotides agree with TRBD1. Germline lookup yields CDR1 MNHEY and CDR2 SMNVEV (reference sequence). The CDR3 is 14 residues long. Trimming at V came to 6 bases and at J to 7 bases, leaving 9 bases not matched to a gene. The CDR3 DNA is TGTGCCAGCAGCCGTGGACAGGATCGACAGCCCCAGCATTTT. Translation gives CASSRGQDRQPQHF.

The chain recombines TRBV7-9 with TRBJ1-4, with D hard to call. Germline lookup yields CDR1 SEHNR and CDR2 FQNEAQ (reference sequence). V lost 5 bases and J 8 bases, leaving 18 bases between the germline ends. The CDR3 length is 15 residues. CDR3 in DNA: TGTGCCAGCAGCCCCGGACTCGGCTTACGGGAAAAACTGTTTTTT. Encoded protein: CASSPGLGLREKLFF. The entire variable domain, with the rest obtained from reference TRBV7-9 and TRBJ1-4, is as follows: DTGVSQNPRHKITKRGQNVTFRCDPISEHNRLYWYRQTLGQGPEFLTYFQNEAQLEKSRLLSDRFSAERPKGSFSTLEIQRTEQGDSAMYLCASSPGLGLREKLFFGSGTQLSVL.

This clone was seen a handful of times. The chain links TRBV2 to TRBJ1-2; tentatively, D is TRBD1 (6 bases). V lost 11 bases and J lost 8, with 21 bases in between. This CDR3 has 13 residues. Germline V CDR1 and CDR2: SNHLY, FYNNEI. As DNA, the CDR3 is TGTGCCTCCGGGGGGCTAAATCTGGAGGGCTACACCTTC. The encoded protein is CASGGLNLEGYTF.

The chain uses TRBV6-1 and TRBJ2-1; D is ambiguous. The length of the CDR3 is 12 residues. Trimming shortened V by 3 bases and J by 10 bases, and 10 bases separated the two germline ends. The germline V gene has CDR1 MNHNS and CDR2 SASEGT. CDR3 residues: CASSDSRQEQFF. Written as DNA, the CDR3 is TGTGCCAGCAGTGATTCCCGACAAGAGCAGTTCTTC.

The chain combines TRBV30 with TRBJ2-7; 7 nucleotides align to TRBD1. The CDR3 runs to 14 residues. Germline V gives CDR1 GTSNPN, CDR2 SVGIG (reference sequence). Trimming at V came to 4 bases and at J to 2 bases, leaving 8 bases not matched to a gene. The CDR3 sequence: CAWISTGTTYEQYF. Here the CDR3 DNA reads TGTGCCTGGATTTCGACAGGGACCACCTACGAGCAGTACTTC.

The chain employs TRBV11-2 and TRBJ2-7, with D perhaps matching TRBD1 (6 bases). The germline V gene has CDR1 SGHAT and CDR2 FQNNGV. V lost 1 base and J 1 base, leaving 14 bases between the germline ends. The CDR3 is made up of 16 amino acids. The CDR3: CASSLVGGGLSYEQYF. The CDR3 DNA reads TGTGCCAGCAGCTTAGTGGGTGGGGGCCTTTCCTACGAGCAGTACTTC.

This sequence joins TRBV9 and TRBJ2-6, with 7 bases identical to TRBD1. V gave up 4 bases and J gave up 0 bases; unmatched junction bases: 10. The CDR3 consists of 18 residues. Germline CDR1 and CDR2: SGDLS and YYNGEE. DNA of the CDR3: TGTGCCAGCAGCCCGTCCGGGACAGTTTACTCTGGGGCCAACGTCCTGACTTTC. Protein product: CASSPSGTVYSGANVLTF.

The gene calls are TRBV11-2 and TRBJ2-1; the D gene is possibly TRBD2 (7 bases). Per the germline V gene, CDR1 is SGHAT and CDR2 is FQNNGV. Trimming took off 0 bases at V and 12 bases at J, with 15 bases between the two ends. The length of the CDR3 is 14 residues. CDR3 bases: TGTGCCAGCAGCTTAGATGGTACGGGGGGCGTGCAGTTCTTC. This encodes CASSLDGTGGVQFF.

The rearrangement joins TRBV7-7 to TRBJ2-5; 15 bases line up with TRBD2. Germline assignment: CDR1 SSHAT and CDR2 FNYEAQ (reference sequence). This CDR3 is built from 19 residues. Unmatched junction bases numbered 12, after V lost 5 bases and J lost 2 bases. For the CDR3, the DNA is TGTGCCAGCAGCCCTTGGACTAGCGGGGGGGCTCAATCACAAGAGACCCAGTACTTC. It encodes CASSPWTSGGAQSQETQYF.

This chain joins TRBV28 and TRBJ1-1; D remains ambiguous. This CDR3 has 12 residues. Trimming cost V 5 bases and J 10 bases, with 14 bases left between them. The V gene's germline CDR1 is MDHEN and CDR2 SYDVKM. CDR3 sequence: CASSNGRALAFF. The CDR3 region has the DNA TGTGCCAGCAGTAACGGGAGGGCTTTAGCTTTCTTT. Looking up the rest from reference TRBV28 and TRBJ1-1 gives the full variable domain: DVKVTQSSRYLVKRTGEKVFLECVQDMDHENMFWYRQDPGLGLRLIYFSYDVKMKEKGDIPEGYSVSREKKERFSLILESASTNQTSMYLCASSNGRALAFFGQGTRLTVV.

The rearrangement joins TRBV30 to TRBJ2-3; D unresolved. The CDR3 length is 12 residues. Germline V gene sequence: CDR1 GTSNPN, CDR2 SVGIG (reference sequence). Trimming removed 2 bases at V and 6 bases at J, with 9 bases between. CDR3 coding DNA: TGTGCCTGGAGTCTAACTCGGGATACGCAGTATTTT. It yields the protein CAWSLTRDTQYF.

The J gene is TRBJ1-5, the V gene TRBV7-2; no reliable D call. The V gene lost 5 bases and the J gene lost 6 bases, with 8 bases spanning the gap. Germline V lookup: CDR1 SGHTA, CDR2 FQGNSA. CDR3 length equals 12 residues. The CDR3 region is CASSPLGQPQHF. The DNA of the CDR3 is TGTGCCAGCAGCCCCCTCGGTCAGCCCCAGCATTTT.

The genes are TRBV6-6 and TRBJ1-2; 10 bases align to TRBD1. Germline V gives CDR1 MNHNY, CDR2 SVGAGI (reference sequence). V lost 7 bases, J lost 7 bases, and 15 bases stayed unmatched. CDR3 length: 16 residues. This CDR3 reads CASTRGQGTLDGGYTF. In DNA form, the CDR3 reads TGTGCCAGCACGCGGGGACAGGGGACCCTTGACGGTGGCTACACCTTC.